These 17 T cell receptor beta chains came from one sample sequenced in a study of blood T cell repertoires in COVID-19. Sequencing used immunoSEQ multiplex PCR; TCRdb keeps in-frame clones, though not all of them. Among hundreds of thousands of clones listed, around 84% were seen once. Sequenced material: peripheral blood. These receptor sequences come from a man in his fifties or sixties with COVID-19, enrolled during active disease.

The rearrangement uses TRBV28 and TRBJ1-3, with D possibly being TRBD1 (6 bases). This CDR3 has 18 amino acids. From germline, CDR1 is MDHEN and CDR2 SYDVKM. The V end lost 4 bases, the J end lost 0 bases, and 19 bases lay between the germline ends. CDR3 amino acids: CASSSHRDRSGSGNTIYF. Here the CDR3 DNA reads TGTGCCAGCAGTTCACACAGGGATAGGTCGGGCTCTGGAAACACCATATATTTT.

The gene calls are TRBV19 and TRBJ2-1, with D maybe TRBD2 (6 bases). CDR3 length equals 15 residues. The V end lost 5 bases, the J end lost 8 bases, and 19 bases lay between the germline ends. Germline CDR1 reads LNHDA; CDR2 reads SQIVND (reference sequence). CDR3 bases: TGTGCCAGTAGTGCTTCTGGAGGGAGGCTGTATGAGCAGTTCTTC. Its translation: CASSASGGRLYEQFF.

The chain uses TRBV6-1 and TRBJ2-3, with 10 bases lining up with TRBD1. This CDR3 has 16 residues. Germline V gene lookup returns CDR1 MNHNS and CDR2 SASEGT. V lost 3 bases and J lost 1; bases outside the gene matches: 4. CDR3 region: CASSDTDRGGTDTQYF. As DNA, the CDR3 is TGTGCCAGCAGTGACACGGACAGGGGGGGCACAGATACGCAGTATTTT.

The CDR3 here is CASLQWAGGNYGYTF. The CDR3 DNA reads as TGTGCCAGCCTTCAGTGGGCAGGGGGCAACTATGGCTACACCTTC. The V call is TRBV27, the J call TRBJ1-2; the match to TRBD1 covers 8 bases. The germline V gene has CDR1 MNHEY and CDR2 SMNVEV (reference sequence). The V and J ends lost 8 bases and 2 bases, in that order; junction bases with no gene match: 10. This CDR3 is built from 15 residues.

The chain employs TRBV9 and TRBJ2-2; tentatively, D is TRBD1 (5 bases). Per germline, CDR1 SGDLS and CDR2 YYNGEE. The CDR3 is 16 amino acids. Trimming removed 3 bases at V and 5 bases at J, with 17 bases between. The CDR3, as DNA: TGTGCCAGCAGCGGGGGTCATTGGGGCGGTACCGGGGAGCTGTTTTTT. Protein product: CASSGGHWGGTGELFF. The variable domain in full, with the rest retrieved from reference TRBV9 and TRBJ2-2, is DSGVTQTPKHLITATGQRVTLRCSPRSGDLSVYWYQQSLDQGLQFLIQYYNGEERAKGNILERFSAQQFPDLHSELNLSSLELGDSALYFCASSGGHWGGTGELFFGEGSRLTVL.

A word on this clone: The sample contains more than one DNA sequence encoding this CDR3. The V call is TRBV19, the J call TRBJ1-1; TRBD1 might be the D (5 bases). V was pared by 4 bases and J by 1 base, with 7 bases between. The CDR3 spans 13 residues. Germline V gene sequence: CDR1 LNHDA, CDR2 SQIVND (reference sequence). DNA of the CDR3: TGTGCCAGTAGTAGCCAGGGGAACACTGAAGCTTTCTTT. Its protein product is CASSSQGNTEAFF. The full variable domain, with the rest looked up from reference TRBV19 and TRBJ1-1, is DGGITQSPKYLFRKEGQNVTLSCEQNLNHDAMYWYRQDPGQGLRLIYYSQIVNDFQKGDIAEGYSVSREKKESFPLTVTSAQKNPTAFYLCASSSQGNTEAFFGQGTRLTVV.

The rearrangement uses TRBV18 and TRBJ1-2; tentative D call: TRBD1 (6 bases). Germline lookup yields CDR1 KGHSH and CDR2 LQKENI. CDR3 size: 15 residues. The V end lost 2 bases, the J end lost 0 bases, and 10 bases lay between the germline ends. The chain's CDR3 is CASSPLDRPNYGYTF. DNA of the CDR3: TGTGCCAGCTCACCATTGGACAGACCTAACTATGGCTACACCTTC.

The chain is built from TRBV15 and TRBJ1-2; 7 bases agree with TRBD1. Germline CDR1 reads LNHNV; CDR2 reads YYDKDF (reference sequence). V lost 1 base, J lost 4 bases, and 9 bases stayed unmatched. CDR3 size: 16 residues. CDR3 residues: CATSRGGDSRAYGYTF. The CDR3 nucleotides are TGTGCCACCAGCAGAGGGGGGGACAGCCGGGCCTATGGCTACACCTTC.

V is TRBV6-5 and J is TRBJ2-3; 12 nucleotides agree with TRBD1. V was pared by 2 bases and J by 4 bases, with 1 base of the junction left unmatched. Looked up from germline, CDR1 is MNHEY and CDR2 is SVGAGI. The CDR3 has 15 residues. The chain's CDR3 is CASSYGTGGPDTQYF. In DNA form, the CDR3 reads TGTGCCAGCAGTTACGGGACAGGGGGCCCAGATACGCAGTATTTT.

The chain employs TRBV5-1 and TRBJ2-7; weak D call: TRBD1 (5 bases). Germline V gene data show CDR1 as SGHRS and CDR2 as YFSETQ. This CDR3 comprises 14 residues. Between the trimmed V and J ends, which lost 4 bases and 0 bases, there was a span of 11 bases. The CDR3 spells CASSRGTNSYEQYF. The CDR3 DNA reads TGCGCCAGCAGCAGGGGAACAAACTCCTACGAGCAGTACTTC.

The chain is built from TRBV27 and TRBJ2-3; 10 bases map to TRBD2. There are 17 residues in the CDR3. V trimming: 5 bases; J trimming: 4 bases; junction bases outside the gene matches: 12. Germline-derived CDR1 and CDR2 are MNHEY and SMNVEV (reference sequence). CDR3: CASSPTWTSGGADTQYF. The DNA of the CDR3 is TGTGCCAGCAGTCCGACGTGGACTAGCGGAGGGGCAGATACGCAGTATTTT.

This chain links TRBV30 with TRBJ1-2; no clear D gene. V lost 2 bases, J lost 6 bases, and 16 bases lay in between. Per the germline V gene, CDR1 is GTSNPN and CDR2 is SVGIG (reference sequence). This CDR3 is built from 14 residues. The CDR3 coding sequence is TGTGCCTGGAGTCCGATGGGCAGGTTGGATGGCTACACCTTC. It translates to CAWSPMGRLDGYTF.

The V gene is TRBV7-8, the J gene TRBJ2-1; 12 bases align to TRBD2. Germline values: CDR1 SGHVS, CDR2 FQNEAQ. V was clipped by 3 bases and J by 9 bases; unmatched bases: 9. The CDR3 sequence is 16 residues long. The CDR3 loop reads CASSLRLAGEGAEQFF. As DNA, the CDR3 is TGTGCCAGCAGCTTGCGACTAGCGGGAGAAGGTGCTGAGCAGTTCTTC.

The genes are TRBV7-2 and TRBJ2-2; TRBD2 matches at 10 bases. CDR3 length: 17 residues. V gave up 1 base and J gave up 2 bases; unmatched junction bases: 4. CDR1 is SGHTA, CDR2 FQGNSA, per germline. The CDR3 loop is CASSLVLAGDNTGELFF. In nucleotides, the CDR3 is TGTGCCAGCAGCTTAGTTCTAGCGGGGGACAACACCGGGGAGCTGTTTTTT.

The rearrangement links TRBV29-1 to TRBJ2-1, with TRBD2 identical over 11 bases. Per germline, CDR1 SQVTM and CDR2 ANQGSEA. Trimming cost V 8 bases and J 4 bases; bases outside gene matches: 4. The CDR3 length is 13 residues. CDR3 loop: CSFIAGGYNEQFF. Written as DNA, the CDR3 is TGCAGCTTTATAGCGGGAGGGTACAATGAGCAGTTCTTC.

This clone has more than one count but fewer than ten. CDR3 region: CASSLGGTRDFHEQYF. DNA of the CDR3: TGTGCCAGCAGTTTGGGGGGAACCAGGGACTTCCACGAGCAGTACTTC. The J gene is TRBJ2-7, the V gene TRBV28, with D tentatively TRBD2 (6 bases). Germline V gives CDR1 MDHEN, CDR2 SYDVKM. The CDR3 covers 16 residues. V lost 3 bases and J lost 5, with 20 bases in between.

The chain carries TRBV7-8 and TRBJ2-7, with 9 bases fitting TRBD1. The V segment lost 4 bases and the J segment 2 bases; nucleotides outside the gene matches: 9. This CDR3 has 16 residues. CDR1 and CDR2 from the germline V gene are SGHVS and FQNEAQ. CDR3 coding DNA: TGTGCCAGCAGCTCACGGACAGGGGAGGCTACCTACGAGCAGTACTTC. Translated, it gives CASSSRTGEATYEQYF. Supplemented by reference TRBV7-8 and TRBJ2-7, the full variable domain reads GAGVSQSPRYKVAKRGQDVALRCDPISGHVSLFWYQQALGQGPEFLTYFQNEAQLDKSGLPSDRFFAERPEGSVSTLKIQRTQQEDSAVYLCASSSRTGEATYEQYFGPGTRLTVT.